The next 25 T cell receptor beta chains were all read from a single sample in a study of control samples from healthy donors and cancer patients. This table comes from immunoSEQ multiplex PCR, and its TCRdb copy is limited to in-frame clones, with some not included. The sample consists of 150,000 or so clones, 70% to 90% of them appearing once. The specimen was blood. The source of these receptors is a man aged 25 to 40 in good health.

Only a few counts were recorded for this clone. This chain connects TRBV2 to TRBJ2-1; 11 nucleotides match TRBD2. In germline, CDR1 is SNHLY, CDR2 FYNNEI. The V segment lost 5 bases and the J segment 8 bases; nucleotides outside the gene matches: 8. This CDR3 is built from 15 residues. The DNA of the CDR3 is TGTGCCAGCAGTCCTACTAGCGGGAGTAATTATGAGCAGTTCTTC. It is translated as CASSPTSGSNYEQFF.

In its sample, this clone was seen a few times. The chain combines TRBV9 with TRBJ1-1, with TRBD1 matching over 11 bases. The ends lost 3 bases at V and 1 base at J; junction bases unmatched: 11. Germline V gene data show CDR1 as SGDLS and CDR2 as YYNGEE. This CDR3 region has 18 residues. The CDR3, as DNA: TGTGCCAGCAGCGCTAGAGACGGACAGGGGGCTTGGAACACTGAAGCTTTCTTT. Amino acid sequence: CASSARDGQGAWNTEAFF. The complete variable domain, with remaining parts taken from reference TRBV9 and TRBJ1-1, reads DSGVTQTPKHLITATGQRVTLRCSPRSGDLSVYWYQQSLDQGLQFLIQYYNGEERAKGNILERFSAQQFPDLHSELNLSSLELGDSALYFCASSARDGQGAWNTEAFFGQGTRLTVV.

The rearrangement links TRBV24-1 to TRBJ1-1; no firm D call. Per the germline V gene, CDR1 is KGHDR and CDR2 is SFDVKD. This CDR3 has 17 amino acids. The V gene lost 4 bases and the J gene lost 0 bases, with 17 bases spanning the gap. This chain's CDR3 is CATSDDAVMYMNTEAFF. The CDR3 bases are TGTGCCACCAGTGACGATGCGGTGATGTACATGAACACTGAAGCTTTCTTT.

This clone appeared a few times. Other DNA sequences in this specimen translate into the identical CDR3. The chain joins TRBV6-2 or TRBV6-3 to TRBJ1-5, with D unresolved. CDR1 and CDR2 from the germline V gene are MNHEY and SVGEGT. The CDR3 has 12 amino acids. V lost 4 bases and J 4 bases, leaving 5 bases between the germline ends. CDR3 sequence: CASSSGNQPQHF. For the CDR3, the DNA is TGTGCCAGCAGTTCGGGTAATCAGCCCCAGCATTTT.

The rearrangement uses TRBV19 and TRBJ2-2; 15 nucleotides match TRBD2. The junction had 12 bases not matched to a gene; V was cut back by 3 bases and J by 4 bases. Looked up from germline, CDR1 is LNHDA and CDR2 is SQIVND (reference sequence). The CDR3 has 20 amino acids. CDR3 amino acids: CASSIGLAGGSLLGTGELFF. The CDR3 nucleotides are TGTGCCAGTAGTATCGGACTAGCGGGAGGGTCCCTTCTTGGCACCGGGGAGCTGTTTTTT.

The V and J genes are TRBV6-5 and TRBJ2-5; a possible D gene is TRBD2 (6 bases). The CDR3 is 16 amino acids. Trimming took 0 bases from V and 4 from J, leaving 15 bases between them. Per germline, CDR1 MNHEY and CDR2 SVGAGI. CDR3 in DNA: TGTGCCAGCAGTTACTCGGGACTTGGGGTGGTAGAGACCCAGTACTTC. It is translated as CASSYSGLGVVETQYF.

The chain has TRBV11-1 and TRBJ2-5; TRBD1 matches at 7 bases. V was clipped by 5 bases and J by 5 bases; unmatched bases: 11. The CDR3 has 15 amino acids. CDR1 and CDR2 from the germline V gene are SGHAT and FQDESV (reference sequence). The DNA for the CDR3 is TGTGCCAGCAGCCCAACGGGACAGATGAGGGAGACCCAGTACTTC. It encodes CASSPTGQMRETQYF.

The chain's CDR3 is CASSTLITGGVSYTF. DNA of the CDR3: TGTGCCAGTAGTACCCTAATCACAGGGGGCGTTAGCTACACCTTC. The chain recombines TRBV19 with TRBJ1-2; 9 bases are a match to TRBD1. The germline gives CDR1 LNHDA, CDR2 SQIVND (reference sequence). The CDR3 sequence is 15 residues long. V shed 4 bases and J 9 bases; nucleotides not matched to a gene: 12.

This chain joins TRBV20-1 and TRBJ2-3; D ambiguous. V lost 6 bases and J 9 bases, leaving 13 bases between the germline ends. Germline V CDR1 and CDR2: DFQATT, SNEGSKA (reference sequence). The CDR3 has 11 amino acids. The CDR3 DNA reads TGCAGTGCCACCCCCCCCGAGACGCAGTATTTT. Translation: CSATPPETQYF.

J is TRBJ1-1 and V is TRBV27; TRBD1 is a possible D gene (6 bases). Germline V gene lookup returns CDR1 MNHEY and CDR2 SMNVEV (reference sequence). The length of the CDR3 is 15 residues. The ends were cut back, 5 bases at V and 5 bases at J, with 18 bases in the middle. CDR3 coding DNA: TGTGCCAGCAGTCCACCAAACAGGGAAGGGACTGAAGCTTTCTTT. As protein: CASSPPNREGTEAFF.

This chain connects TRBV10-3 to TRBJ1-1; no clear D gene. The germline V and J ends were trimmed by 6 bases and 1 base, with 9 bases remaining between them. The CDR3 length is 13 residues. Germline CDR1 is ENHRY and CDR2 is SYGVKD. Here the CDR3 reads CAISFSGNTEAFF. CDR3 in DNA: TGTGCCATCAGCTTTTCAGGGAACACTGAAGCTTTCTTT.

The rearrangement uses TRBV28 and TRBJ1-2, with D maybe TRBD1 (6 bases). This CDR3 spans 15 amino acids. Germline V gene lookup returns CDR1 MDHEN and CDR2 SYDVKM. Trimming removed 6 bases at V and 8 bases at J, with 22 bases between. The CDR3 is CASRAGVFNSGGYTF. In nucleotides, the CDR3 is TGTGCCAGCAGGGCAGGGGTCTTTAATTCGGGAGGCTACACCTTC.

This clone was recorded once. The V and J genes are TRBV27 and TRBJ1-1; 8 nucleotides match TRBD1. Per germline, CDR1 MNHEY and CDR2 SMNVEV (reference sequence). The CDR3 totals 16 residues. The V segment lost 5 bases and the J segment 1 base; nucleotides outside the gene matches: 9. The CDR3 DNA sequence: TGTGCCAGCAGTGACGGACAGGGCGCGAAGAACACTGAAGCTTTCTTT. Amino acid sequence: CASSDGQGAKNTEAFF.

This rearrangement joins TRBV19 to TRBJ2-7; possibly TRBD1 for D (7 bases). This CDR3 is built from 12 residues. The V gene lost 7 bases and the J gene lost 6 bases, with 13 bases spanning the gap. CDR1 and CDR2 from the germline V gene are LNHDA and SQIVND (reference sequence). The CDR3 nucleotides are TGTGCCAGTATCGGAGGGGGCAGCGAGCAGTACTTC. Protein product: CASIGGGSEQYF.

The chain links TRBV13 to TRBJ1-6; 9 bases match TRBD1. There are 21 residues in the CDR3. The junction had 23 bases not matched to a gene; V was cut back by 5 bases and J by 6 bases. In germline, CDR1 is PRHDT, CDR2 FYEKMQ (reference sequence). The DNA for the CDR3 is TGTGCCAGCAGCCTCCGGGGGCGGGACAGGGCACCCCGGGGCCCTAATTCACCCCTCCACTTT. This codes for CASSLRGRDRAPRGPNSPLHF.

The chain carries TRBV6-5 and TRBJ1-5; possibly TRBD1 for D (6 bases). Trimming removed 6 bases at V and 8 bases at J, with 14 bases between. The germline V gene has CDR1 MNHEY and CDR2 SVGAGI. The CDR3 sequence is 13 residues long. The CDR3 DNA sequence: TGTGCCAGCAGGCGACAGGAAAAGGAGCCCCAGCATTTT. Encoded protein: CASRRQEKEPQHF.

The V gene is TRBV19, the J gene TRBJ1-1; D is possibly TRBD1 (5 bases). The CDR3 extends over 16 amino acids. Per the germline V gene, CDR1 is LNHDA and CDR2 is SQIVND (reference sequence). Trimming took 5 bases from V and 0 from J, leaving 16 bases between them. The CDR3 loop reads CASSPRRQTMNTEAFF. The CDR3 coding sequence is TGTGCCAGTAGTCCGAGACGACAGACTATGAACACTGAAGCTTTCTTT.

This clone was seen more than once but under ten times. The rearrangement joins TRBV5-5 to TRBJ1-5; 10 nucleotides match TRBD1. This CDR3 has 15 amino acids. The germline V gene encodes CDR1 SGHKS and CDR2 YYEKEE (reference sequence). V gave up 4 bases and J gave up 7 bases; unmatched junction bases: 8. For the CDR3, the DNA is TGTGCCAGCAGCGGCCGGACAGGGGGGTACCAGCCCCAGCATTTT. It specifies CASSGRTGGYQPQHF.

The J gene is TRBJ1-5, the V gene TRBV24-1, with no clear D. Trimming removed 6 bases from V and 3 bases from J, with 11 bases in between. Germline V gene data show CDR1 as KGHDR and CDR2 as SFDVKD. The CDR3 covers 14 residues. The CDR3 here is CATSPGRLNQPQHF. The CDR3 nucleotides read TGTGCCACCAGTCCCGGACGGCTCAATCAGCCCCAGCATTTT.

The chain has TRBV7-2 and TRBJ1-2, with 8 bases fitting TRBD1. The CDR3 totals 15 residues. Germline V lookup: CDR1 SGHTA, CDR2 FQGNSA. The ends lost 5 bases at V and 8 bases at J; junction bases unmatched: 13. This CDR3 is CASSAPGGARQGYTF. As DNA, the CDR3 is TGTGCCAGCAGCGCGCCAGGGGGCGCACGTCAAGGCTACACCTTC.

The rearrangement links TRBV5-1 to TRBJ1-4; weak D call: TRBD1 (5 bases). The V and J ends lost 4 bases and 8 bases respectively, with 18 bases between them. Germline-derived CDR1 and CDR2 are SGHRS and YFSETQ. The CDR3 extends over 15 amino acids. CDR3 DNA sequence: TGCGCCAGCAGCCCCGACTTTCCCGAGGGGGAAAAACTGTTTTTT. Translation gives CASSPDFPEGEKLFF.

The genes are TRBV27 and TRBJ2-2; perhaps D is TRBD1 or TRBD2 (5 bases each). Germline V gene lookup returns CDR1 MNHEY and CDR2 SMNVEV (reference sequence). V was pared by 7 bases and J by 8 bases, with 20 bases between. There are 15 residues in the CDR3. CDR3 region: CASTWDRPTAGELFF. CDR3 bases: TGTGCCAGCACTTGGGACCGACCGACGGCGGGGGAGCTGTTTTTT.

The J gene is TRBJ1-1, the V gene TRBV27; D unresolved. V dropped 2 bases and J dropped 0 bases, with 7 bases sitting between them. Germline V gene lookup returns CDR1 MNHEY and CDR2 SMNVEV (reference sequence). This CDR3 is built from 14 residues. CDR3 protein: CASSLSLMNTEAFF. As DNA, the CDR3 is TGTGCCAGCAGTTTAAGCCTCATGAACACTGAAGCTTTCTTT.

The chain recombines TRBV18 with TRBJ1-4, with D perhaps matching TRBD1 (6 bases). CDR1 and CDR2 from the germline V gene are KGHSH and LQKENI. V lost 4 bases and J 7 bases, leaving 13 bases between the germline ends. CDR3 length: 14 residues. CDR3 in amino acids: CASSQEGVGEKLFF. The CDR3 nucleotides read TGTGCCAGCTCACAGGAGGGGGTGGGTGAAAAACTGTTTTTT.

The chain joins TRBV4-3 to TRBJ2-7, with a tentative D call TRBD2 (6 bases). This CDR3 contains 18 residues. V dropped 0 bases and J dropped 0 bases, with 18 bases sitting between them. CDR1 LGHNA and CDR2 YSLEER come from the germline V gene. DNA of the CDR3: TGCGCCAGCAGCCAAGAGGTGGGGATCGGGGAGGACTCCTACGAGCAGTACTTC. This gives the protein CASSQEVGIGEDSYEQYF.